The clone carrying this TCR beta chain has just a few counts. What it binds is unknown. Multiplex touch-down PCR with TRB-A/B primers amplified rearranged V-D-J TRB sequences. One entry per CDR3 protein, called by TCRdb with MiXCR from the multiplex PCR reads. The sample has almost 9,500 distinct CDR3 sequences, approximately 30% seen once. The sample is drawn from a study of T cell repertoires in aging, cancer and after chemotherapy. Study overall: Donors were grouped into six age bands spanning 30 or younger through 70 or older. Over several months to years, re-sampled healthy donor repertoires clearly shared clones. Study conclusions and caveats: In healthy donors, age-related TCR diversity loss mainly reflected lost richness. Median generation probability rose over the chemotherapy interval in each cancer cohort, suggesting rebound thymic output.

With 5 bases removed from V and 0 bases from J, the gap between germline ends came to 13 bases. CDR3 length equals 16 residues. Germline V gene data show CDR1 as MNHEY and CDR2 as SMNVEV (reference sequence). Amplification of TCR beta used genomic DNA extracted from peripheral blood. The chain uses TRBV27 and TRBJ1-4; D is undetermined. The TCR sequence derives from a human donor in good health. The sequencing input was blood. The CDR3 loop reads CASSPVFSATNEKLFF. Here the CDR3 DNA reads TGTGCCAGCAGTCCTGTGTTCTCTGCAACTAATGAAAAACTGTTTTTT.